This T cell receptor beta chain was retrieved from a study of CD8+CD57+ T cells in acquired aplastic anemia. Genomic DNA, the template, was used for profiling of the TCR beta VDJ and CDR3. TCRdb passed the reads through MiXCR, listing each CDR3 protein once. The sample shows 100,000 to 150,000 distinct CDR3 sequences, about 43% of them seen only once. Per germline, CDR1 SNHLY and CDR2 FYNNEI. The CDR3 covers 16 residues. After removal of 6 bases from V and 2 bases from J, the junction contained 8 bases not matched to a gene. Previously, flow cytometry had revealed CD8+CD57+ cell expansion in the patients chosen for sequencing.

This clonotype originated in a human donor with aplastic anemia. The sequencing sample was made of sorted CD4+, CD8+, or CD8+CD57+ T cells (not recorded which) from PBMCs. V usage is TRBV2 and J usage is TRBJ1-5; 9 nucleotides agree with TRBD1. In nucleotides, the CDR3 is TGTGCCAGCAGCCCGGGACAGGGAACGCGCAATCAGCCCCAGCATTTT. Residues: CASSPGQGTRNQPQHF.